The clone carrying this T cell receptor (beta chain) has at least ten counts. Its antigen is as yet unknown. These data originate in a study of human T cells and chemical hapten exposure. Time point indicated: patch test 1, 2 weeks after DPC sensitization. Stated treatment: therapeutic diphenylcyclopropenone sensitization with weekly scalp DPC. This CDR3 is 16 amino acids long. Trimming removed 4 bases at V and 1 base at J, with 15 bases between. Germline V lookup: CDR1 SEHNR, CDR2 FQNEAQ (reference sequence). Findings and limits, study-wide: Donors were affected by alopecia, so their immune reaction might vary from that of healthy individuals.

From the RACE reads, TCRdb called clonotypes with MiXCR, one entry per CDR3 protein. The sample lists roughly 180,000 distinct CDR3 sequences; approximately 20% were seen once. This rearrangement joins TRBV7-9 to TRBJ2-3; D call uncertain. Material: whole blood, obtained in connection with sensitization to the hapten diphenylcyclopropenone (DPC). The TCR originated in a woman in her forties or fifties with alopecia areata. Some clones in this sample may be carry-over from other donors' samples. CDR3 sequence reads: CASSSSLLRGTDTQYF. DNA of the CDR3: TGTGCCAGCAGCTCCTCTCTTCTCCGAGGCACAGATACGCAGTATTTT.